The entry that follows covers one T cell receptor (beta chain) sequence. Preparation of the TCRbeta library was carried out with unique molecular identifiers. TCRdb fed the PCR reads into MiXCR, producing one record per CDR3 protein. The data hold about 540,000 distinct CDR3 sequences, with about 16% observed a single time. The CDR3 consists of 15 residues. The V end lost 5 bases, the J end lost 7 bases, and 17 bases lay between the germline ends. The germline CDR1 and CDR2 sequences are SEHNR and FQNEAQ (reference sequence). This sample was included in a study of T-cell reconstitution after alpha-beta-depleted transplantation in children.

The sequence came from a human donor who donated a stem cell graft to a child with acute lymphoblastic leukemia. The specimen comprised PBMCs from the stem cell graft donor, sampled from the stem cell graft. The chain recombines TRBV7-9 with TRBJ1-4; D might be TRBD1 (5 bases). This chain's CDR3 is CASSPYRREGEKLFF. The CDR3 DNA is TGTGCCAGCAGCCCCTACCGCAGGGAGGGTGAAAAACTGTTTTTT. Using reference TRBV7-9 and TRBJ1-4 for the parts outside the CDR3, the full variable domain is DTGVSQNPRHKITKRGQNVTFRCDPISEHNRLYWYRQTLGQGPEFLTYFQNEAQLEKSRLLSDRFSAERPKGSFSTLEIQRTEQGDSAMYLCASSPYRREGEKLFFGSGTQLSVL.